One and the same sample provided the 2 T cell receptor beta chains below, sequenced in a study of control samples from healthy donors and cancer patients. Some clones are missing from TCRdb's copy, which holds only in-frame ones; the method was immunoSEQ multiplex PCR. The listing records under 200,000 clones. Input material: blood. Source of these receptors: a woman aged 25 to 39 in good health.

The J gene is TRBJ1-2, the V gene TRBV21-1. TRBV21-1 constitutes a pseudogene. There are 17 residues in the CDR3. In nucleotides, the CDR3 is TGTGCCAGCAGCAAATACCCTCGGTCGAACCTCGGATATGGCTACACCTTC. It yields the protein CASSKYPRSNLGYGYTF.

This chain joins TRBV30 and TRBJ2-1, with 15 bases lining up with TRBD2. Looked up from germline, CDR1 is GTSNPN and CDR2 is SVGIG (reference sequence). V lost 3 bases, J lost 15 bases, and 9 bases stayed unmatched. The CDR3 consists of 14 residues. As DNA, the CDR3 is TGTGCCTGGAGCCAAGGACTAGCGGGGGGGCGTTTGTTCTTC. It translates to CAWSQGLAGGRLFF.